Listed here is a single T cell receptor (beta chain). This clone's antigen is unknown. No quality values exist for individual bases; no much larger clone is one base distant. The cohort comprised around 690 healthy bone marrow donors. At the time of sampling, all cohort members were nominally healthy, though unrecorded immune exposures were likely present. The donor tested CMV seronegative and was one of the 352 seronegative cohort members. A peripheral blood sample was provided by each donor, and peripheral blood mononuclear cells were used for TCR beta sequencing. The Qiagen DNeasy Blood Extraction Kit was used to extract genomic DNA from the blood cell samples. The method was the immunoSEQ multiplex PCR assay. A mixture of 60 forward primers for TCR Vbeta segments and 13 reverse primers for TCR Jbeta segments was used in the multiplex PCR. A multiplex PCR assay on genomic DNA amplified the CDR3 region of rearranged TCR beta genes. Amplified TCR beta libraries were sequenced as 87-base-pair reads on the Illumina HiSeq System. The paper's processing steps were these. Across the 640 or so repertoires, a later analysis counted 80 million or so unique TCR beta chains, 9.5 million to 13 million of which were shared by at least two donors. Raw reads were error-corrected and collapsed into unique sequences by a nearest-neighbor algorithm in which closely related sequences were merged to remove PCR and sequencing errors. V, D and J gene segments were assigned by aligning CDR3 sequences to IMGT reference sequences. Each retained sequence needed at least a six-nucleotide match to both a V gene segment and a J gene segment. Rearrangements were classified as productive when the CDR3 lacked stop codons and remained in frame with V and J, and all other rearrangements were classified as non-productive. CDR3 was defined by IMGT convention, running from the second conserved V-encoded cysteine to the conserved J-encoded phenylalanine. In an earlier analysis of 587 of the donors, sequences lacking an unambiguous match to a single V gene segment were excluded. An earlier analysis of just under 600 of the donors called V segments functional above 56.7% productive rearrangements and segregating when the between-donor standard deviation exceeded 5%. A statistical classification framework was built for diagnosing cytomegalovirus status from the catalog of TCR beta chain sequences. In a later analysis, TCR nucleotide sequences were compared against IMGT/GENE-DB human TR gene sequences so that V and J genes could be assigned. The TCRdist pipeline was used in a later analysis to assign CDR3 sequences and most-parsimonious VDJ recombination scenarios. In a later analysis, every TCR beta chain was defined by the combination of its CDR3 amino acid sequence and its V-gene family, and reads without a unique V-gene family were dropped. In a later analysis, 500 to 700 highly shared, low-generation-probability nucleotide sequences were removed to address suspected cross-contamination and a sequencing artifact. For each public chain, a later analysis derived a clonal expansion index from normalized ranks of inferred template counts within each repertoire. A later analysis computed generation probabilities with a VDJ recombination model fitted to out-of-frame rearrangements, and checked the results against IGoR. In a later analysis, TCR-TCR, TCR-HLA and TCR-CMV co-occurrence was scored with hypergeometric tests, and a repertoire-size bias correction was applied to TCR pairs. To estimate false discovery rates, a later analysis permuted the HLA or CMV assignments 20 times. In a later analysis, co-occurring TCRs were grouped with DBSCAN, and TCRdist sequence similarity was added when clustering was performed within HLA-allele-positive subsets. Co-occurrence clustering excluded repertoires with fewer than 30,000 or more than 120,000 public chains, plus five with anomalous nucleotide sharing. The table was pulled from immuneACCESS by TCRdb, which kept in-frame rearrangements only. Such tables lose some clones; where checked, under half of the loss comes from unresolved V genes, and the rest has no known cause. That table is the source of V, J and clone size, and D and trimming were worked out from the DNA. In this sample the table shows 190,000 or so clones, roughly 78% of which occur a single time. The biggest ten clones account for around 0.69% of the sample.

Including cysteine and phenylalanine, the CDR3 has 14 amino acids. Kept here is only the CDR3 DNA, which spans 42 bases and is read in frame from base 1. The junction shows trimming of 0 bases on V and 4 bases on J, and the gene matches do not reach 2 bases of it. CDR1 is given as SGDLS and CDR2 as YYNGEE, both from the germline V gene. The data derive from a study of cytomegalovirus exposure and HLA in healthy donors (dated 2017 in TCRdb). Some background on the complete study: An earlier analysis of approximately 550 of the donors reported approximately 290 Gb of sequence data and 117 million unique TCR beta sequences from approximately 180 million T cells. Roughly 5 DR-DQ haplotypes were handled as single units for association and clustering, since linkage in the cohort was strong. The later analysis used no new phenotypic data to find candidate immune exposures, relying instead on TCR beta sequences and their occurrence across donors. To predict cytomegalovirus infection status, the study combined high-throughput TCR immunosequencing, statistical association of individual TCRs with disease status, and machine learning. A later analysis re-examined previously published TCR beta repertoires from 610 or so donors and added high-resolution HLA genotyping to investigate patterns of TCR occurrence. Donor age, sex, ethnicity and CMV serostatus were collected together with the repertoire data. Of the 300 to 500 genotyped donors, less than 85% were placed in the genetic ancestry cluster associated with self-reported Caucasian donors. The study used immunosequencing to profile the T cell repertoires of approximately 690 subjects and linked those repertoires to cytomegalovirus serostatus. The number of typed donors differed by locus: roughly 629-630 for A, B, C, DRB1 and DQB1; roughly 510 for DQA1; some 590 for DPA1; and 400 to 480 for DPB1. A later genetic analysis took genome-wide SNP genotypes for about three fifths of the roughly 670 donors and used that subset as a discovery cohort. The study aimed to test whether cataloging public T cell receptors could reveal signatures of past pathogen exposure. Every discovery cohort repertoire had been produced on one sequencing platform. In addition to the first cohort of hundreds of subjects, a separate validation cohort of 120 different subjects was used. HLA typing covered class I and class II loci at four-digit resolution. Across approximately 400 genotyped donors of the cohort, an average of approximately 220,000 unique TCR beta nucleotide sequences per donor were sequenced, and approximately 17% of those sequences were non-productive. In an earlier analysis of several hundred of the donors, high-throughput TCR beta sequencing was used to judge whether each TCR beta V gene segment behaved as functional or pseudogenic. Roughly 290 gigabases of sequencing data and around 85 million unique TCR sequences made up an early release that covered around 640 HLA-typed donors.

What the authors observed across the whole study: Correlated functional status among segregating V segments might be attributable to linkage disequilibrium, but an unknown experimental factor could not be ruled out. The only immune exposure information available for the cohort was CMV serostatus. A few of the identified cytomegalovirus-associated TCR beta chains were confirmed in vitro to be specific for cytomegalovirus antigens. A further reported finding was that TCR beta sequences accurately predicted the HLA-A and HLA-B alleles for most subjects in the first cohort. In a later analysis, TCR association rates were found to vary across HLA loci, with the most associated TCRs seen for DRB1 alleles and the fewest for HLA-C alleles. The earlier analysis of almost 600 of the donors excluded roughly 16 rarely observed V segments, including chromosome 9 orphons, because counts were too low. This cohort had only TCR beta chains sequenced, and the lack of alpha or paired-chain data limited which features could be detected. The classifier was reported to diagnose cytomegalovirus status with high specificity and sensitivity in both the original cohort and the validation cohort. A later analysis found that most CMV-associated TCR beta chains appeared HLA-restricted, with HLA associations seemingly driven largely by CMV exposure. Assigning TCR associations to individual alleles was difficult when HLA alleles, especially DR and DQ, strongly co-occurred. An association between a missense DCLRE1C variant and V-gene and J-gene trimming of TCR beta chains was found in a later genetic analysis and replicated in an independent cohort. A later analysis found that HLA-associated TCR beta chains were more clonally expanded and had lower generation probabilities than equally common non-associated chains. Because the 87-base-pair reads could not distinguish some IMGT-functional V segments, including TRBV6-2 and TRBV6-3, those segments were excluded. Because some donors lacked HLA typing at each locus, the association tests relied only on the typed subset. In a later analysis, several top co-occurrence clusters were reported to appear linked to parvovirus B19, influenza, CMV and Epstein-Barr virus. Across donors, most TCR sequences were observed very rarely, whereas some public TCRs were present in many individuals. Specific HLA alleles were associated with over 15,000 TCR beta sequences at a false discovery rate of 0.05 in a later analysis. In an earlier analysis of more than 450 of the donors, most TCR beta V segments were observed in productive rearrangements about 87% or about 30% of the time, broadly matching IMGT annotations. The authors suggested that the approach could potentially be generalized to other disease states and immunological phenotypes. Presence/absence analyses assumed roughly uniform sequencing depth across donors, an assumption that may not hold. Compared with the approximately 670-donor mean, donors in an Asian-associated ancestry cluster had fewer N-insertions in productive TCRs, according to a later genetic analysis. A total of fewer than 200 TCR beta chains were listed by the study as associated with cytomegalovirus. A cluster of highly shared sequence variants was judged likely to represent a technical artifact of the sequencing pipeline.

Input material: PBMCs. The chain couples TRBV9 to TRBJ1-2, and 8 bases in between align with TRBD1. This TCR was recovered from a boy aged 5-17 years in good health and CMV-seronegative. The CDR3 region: CASSVDGTGYGYTF. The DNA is TGTGCCAGCAGCGTAGATGGGACAGGCTATGGCTACACCTTC.